The clone carrying this TCR beta chain turned up a few times. As yet, its antigen is unknown. This sample is part of a study of blood T cells in healthy people across ages. Study results and limitations: More naive CD4+ cells and higher diversity were found in long-lived than in aged donors. In the absence of known donor CMV status, changes in expanded clonotypes were possibly confounded.

A second 7 to 11 cycle PCR used barcoded and J-beta primers. TCRdb reanalysed the 5' RACE reads using MiXCR and keeps one entry per CDR3 protein. In the table there are hundreds of thousands of distinct CDR3 sequences, about 56% of which are singletons. The germline gives CDR1 SQVTM, CDR2 ANQGSEA. The CDR3 is 13 amino acids. Deletions cut 7 bases from V and 6 bases from J, with 18 bases between. The sequencing input was blood. This sequence was found in a man in his forties or fifties in good health. The genes are TRBV29-1 and TRBJ2-5; D is possibly TRBD1 (5 bases). The CDR3 loop reads CSAEVGVRKTQYF. Here the CDR3 DNA reads TGCAGCGCCGAGGTAGGGGTTCGGAAGACCCAGTACTTC.